Shown below are 19 T cell receptor beta chains from a single sample sequenced in a study of cytomegalovirus exposure and HLA in healthy donors. Profiled with immunoSEQ multiplex PCR; TCRdb holds only in-frame clones, not every one. The data show approximately 160,000 clones, with 84% seen just once and more than 8.5% held by the top ten. The sample consisted of PBMCs. These receptors originate from a man aged 25-45 years in good health and CMV-seropositive.

The gene calls are TRBV2 and TRBJ1-1; D is perhaps TRBD1 (5 bases). Germline CDR1 SNHLY, CDR2 FYNNEI. The V and J ends lost 9 bases and 1 base respectively, with 12 bases between them. The CDR3 covers 13 residues. The DNA for the CDR3 is TGTGCCAGAGGAGGGGCGGAGAACACTGAAGCTTTCTTT. Translating gives CARGGAENTEAFF.

J is TRBJ2-1 and V is TRBV7-9; 7 positions match TRBD2. J lost 5 bases, V lost 1 base, and 5 bases had no gene match. Germline values: CDR1 SEHNR, CDR2 FQNEAQ (reference sequence). The CDR3 sequence is 15 residues long. CDR3 sequence (DNA): TGTGCCAGCAGCTTAGGACTAGCTAATGACAATGAGCAGTTCTTC. It specifies CASSLGLANDNEQFF.

V gene TRBV6-1 combines with J gene TRBJ2-1; TRBD2 agrees at 10 bases. With 4 bases clipped from V and 4 bases from J, the junction kept 4 bases outside the gene matches. The CDR3 is 15 residues long. Per germline, CDR1 MNHNS and CDR2 SASEGT. CDR3 protein: CASSALAGVYNEQFF. The CDR3 DNA sequence: TGTGCCAGCAGTGCGCTAGCGGGAGTATACAATGAGCAGTTCTTC.

V usage is TRBV5-1 and J usage is TRBJ2-5; possible D gene TRBD1, 6 bases. CDR3 length equals 15 residues. The V gene's germline CDR1 is SGHRS and CDR2 YFSETQ. V was pared by 1 base and J by 6 bases, with 16 bases between. The CDR3, as DNA: TGCGCCAGCAGCTTGTGGGGGCAGGGCGGACAGACCCAGTACTTC. Protein product: CASSLWGQGGQTQYF.

V gene TRBV6-6 combines with J gene TRBJ1-2, with D maybe TRBD1 (6 bases). Trimming removed 8 bases from V and 0 bases from J, with 16 bases in between. The CDR3 is 15 amino acids. Germline V gene lookup returns CDR1 MNHNY and CDR2 SVGAGI (reference sequence). The CDR3 bases are TGTGCCAGCGTACAAACAGGGTATACTAACTATGGCTACACCTTC. Encoded protein: CASVQTGYTNYGYTF.

Here the CDR3 DNA reads TGTGCCATCAGTGAGTCGGGAGACGAGCAGTACTTC. Its protein product is CAISESGDEQYF. This chain joins TRBV10-3 and TRBJ2-7; the D gene is possibly TRBD2 (5 bases). CDR3 length: 12 amino acids. Germline loops: CDR1 ENHRY, CDR2 SYGVKD. V lost 0 bases and J 5 bases, leaving 5 bases between the germline ends.

This chain joins TRBV5-3 and TRBJ1-1; D unclear. TRBV5-3 is noted as an ORF with a role that remains uncertain. This CDR3 is built from 13 residues. V dropped 7 bases and J dropped 0 bases, with 10 bases sitting between them. The CDR3 loop is CARGRSVNTEAFF. DNA of the CDR3: TGTGCCAGAGGCAGGTCTGTGAACACTGAAGCTTTCTTT.

The V and J genes are TRBV11-1 and TRBJ1-6; a possible D gene is TRBD1 (5 bases). Germline V gives CDR1 SGHAT, CDR2 FQDESV (reference sequence). The CDR3 consists of 18 residues. V was cut by 4 bases and J by 6 bases, with 22 bases left in between. In DNA form, the CDR3 reads TGTGCCAGCAGCTCAACACCCCCGGGGACGGGAGTTAATTCACCCCTCCACTTT. Translated: CASSSTPPGTGVNSPLHF.

The chain carries TRBV2 and TRBJ1-4, with D possibly matching TRBD1 (5 bases). Trimming removed 4 bases from V and 8 bases from J, with 17 bases in between. Germline-derived CDR1 and CDR2 are SNHLY and FYNNEI. The CDR3 loop spans 15 amino acids. CDR3 DNA sequence: TGTGCCAGCAGTGTAAGCCAGGGTCTGAGGGAAAAACTGTTTTTT. Translating gives CASSVSQGLREKLFF.

The chain links TRBV27 to TRBJ2-7; TRBD2 matches at 10 bases. The CDR3 runs 15 residues. Germline CDR1 and CDR2: MNHEY and SMNVEV (reference sequence). V lost 7 bases to trimming and J lost 4 bases; unmatched junction nucleotides: 10. Written as DNA, the CDR3 is TGTGCCAGCAAAAACACCGGGACTAGCGTTTACGAGCAGTACTTC. This encodes CASKNTGTSVYEQYF.

The rearrangement uses TRBV13 and TRBJ1-5; a possible D gene is TRBD1 (6 bases). Germline CDR1 reads PRHDT; CDR2 reads FYEKMQ (reference sequence). Trimming removed 5 bases from V and 6 bases from J, with 14 bases in between. The CDR3 consists of 14 residues. As DNA, the CDR3 is TGTGCCAGCAGCCTGAAGGGGGAGGGTCAGCCCCAGCATTTT. Its protein is CASSLKGEGQPQHF.

This clone turned up a few times. A read error may produce the germline difference seen at one junction end. The chain has TRBV19 and TRBJ2-1, with TRBD2 identical over 7 bases. Looked up from germline, CDR1 is LNHDA and CDR2 is SQIVND (reference sequence). The CDR3 extends over 16 amino acids. The CDR3 coding sequence is TGTGCCAGCAGTAGTATAACGACTAGCCGCCACAATGAGCAGTTCTTC. Translation gives CASSSITTSRHNEQFF. The whole variable domain, filled in from reference TRBV19 and TRBJ2-1, reads DGGITQSPKYLFRKEGQNVTLSCEQNLNHDAMYWYRQDPGQGLRLIYYSQIVNDFQKGDIAEGYSVSREKKESFPLTVTSAQKNPTAFYLCASSSITTSRHNEQFFGPGTRLTVL.

The rearrangement uses TRBV29-1 and TRBJ1-1; 10 nucleotides line up with TRBD1. Germline V gene lookup returns CDR1 SQVTM and CDR2 ANQGSEA. This CDR3 has 13 residues. Trimming removed 2 bases from V and 4 bases from J; junction bases left unmatched: 1. DNA for the CDR3: TGCAGCGTTGAATGGGACAGGGGCACTGAAGCTTTCTTT. Amino acids: CSVEWDRGTEAFF.

The CDR3 DNA follows: TGTGCCAGCAGTGAGAGTCTCCGTTGGACAGGGGATGTCGAGCAGTACTTC. This translates into CASSESLRWTGDVEQYF. The V gene is TRBV6-1, the J gene TRBJ2-7, with TRBD1 matching 9 bases. Germline V gene lookup returns CDR1 MNHNS and CDR2 SASEGT. The CDR3 has 17 residues. J gave up 6 bases and V 3 bases, and 15 bases lay outside the gene matches.

The rearrangement links TRBV6-6 to TRBJ1-5; 10 bases align to TRBD1. Germline V gene data show CDR1 as MNHNY and CDR2 as SVGAGI (reference sequence). The J segment lost 5 bases and the V segment lost 6 bases, leaving 10 bases of the junction unmatched. This CDR3 contains 16 residues. The CDR3, as DNA: TGTGCCAGCAGCCTACGGACAGGGGGGTTATATCAGCCCCAGCATTTT. Its translation: CASSLRTGGLYQPQHF.

V and J are TRBV11-3 and TRBJ2-3; 12 bases agree with TRBD2. Losses at the gene ends were 9 bases for V and 6 bases for J; bases not matched to a gene: 7. CDR1 is SGHNT, CDR2 YENEEA, per germline. This CDR3 is 14 amino acids long. The CDR3 here is CASAPGLAGDTQYF. The CDR3 DNA sequence: TGTGCCAGTGCCCCGGGACTAGCGGGCGATACGCAGTATTTT.

The chain has TRBV6-8 and TRBJ1-1; D might be TRBD1 (5 bases). The germline V gene encodes CDR1 MNHGY and CDR2 SAAAGT. V was clipped by 7 bases and J by 4 bases, with 13 bases between them. This CDR3 has 13 residues. As DNA, the CDR3 is TGTGCCAGCACCACGGGGGTCCCCACTGAAGCTTTCTTT. Protein sequence: CASTTGVPTEAFF.

The chain uses TRBV28 and TRBJ1-1, with D maybe TRBD1 (6 bases). The germline V gene encodes CDR1 MDHEN and CDR2 SYDVKM. Trimming removed 4 bases from V and 1 base from J, with 13 bases in between. This CDR3 region has 15 residues. CDR3 bases: TGTGCCAGCAGTTCTAGACAGGAGTCGAACACTGAAGCTTTCTTT. Translating gives CASSSRQESNTEAFF.

V gene TRBV5-4 combines with J gene TRBJ2-7; 8 nucleotides agree with TRBD2. V lost 5 bases, J lost 2 bases, and 6 bases stayed unmatched. The CDR3 contains 14 residues. CDR1 and CDR2 (germline): SGHNT, YYREEE (reference sequence). For the CDR3, the DNA is TGTGCCAGCAGAAAAGCGGGGGCCCCCTACGAGCAGTACTTC. Encoded protein: CASRKAGAPYEQYF.